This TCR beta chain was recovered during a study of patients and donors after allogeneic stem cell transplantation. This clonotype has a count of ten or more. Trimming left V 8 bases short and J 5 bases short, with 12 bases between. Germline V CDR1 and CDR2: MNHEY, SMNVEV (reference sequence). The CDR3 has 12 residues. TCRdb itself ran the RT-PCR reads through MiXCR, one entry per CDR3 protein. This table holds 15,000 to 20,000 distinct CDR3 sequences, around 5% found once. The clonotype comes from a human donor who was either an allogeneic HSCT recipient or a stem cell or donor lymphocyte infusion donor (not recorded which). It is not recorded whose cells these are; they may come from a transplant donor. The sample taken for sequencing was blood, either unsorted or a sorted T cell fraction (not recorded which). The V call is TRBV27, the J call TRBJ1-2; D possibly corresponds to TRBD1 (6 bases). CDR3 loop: CASGRGEYGYTF. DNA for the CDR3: TGTGCCAGCGGTAGGGGGGAATATGGCTACACCTTC.